This TCR beta chain originates from a study of T cell responses to AZD1222 COVID-19 vaccine. Unmatched junction bases numbered 8, after V lost 5 bases and J lost 7 bases. This CDR3 is 16 amino acids long. Germline CDR1 is SGHTA and CDR2 is FQGTGA. In this sample, this clone turned up once. The repertoire was sequenced with immunoSEQ multiplex PCR; TCRdb's copy has only in-frame clones and lacks some. The sample shows roughly 70,000 clones, roughly 90% of them seen only once. The sample was peripheral blood, taken on day 0 of AZD1222 vaccination. The receptor's source is an adult in good health. The chain recombines TRBV7-3 with TRBJ2-1, with 13 bases aligning to TRBD2. This CDR3 is CASSLIGTSGKNEQFF. For the CDR3, the DNA is TGTGCCAGCAGCCTCATCGGGACTAGCGGGAAAAATGAGCAGTTCTTC.